The 31 T cell receptor beta chains in this list originate from one sample, sequenced in a study of T cell repertoires in cytomegalovirus infection. Antigens for these TCRs are unknown. MiXCR was run by TCRdb on the reads, yielding one entry per CDR3 protein. The repertoire holds some 940,000 distinct CDR3 sequences, with approximately 31% as singletons. Specimen: cultured CD8+ T cells from PBMCs, collected from culture after CMV antigen stimulation. The receptors come from a human donor in good health (CMV status not recorded). Some clones in this sample may be carry-over from other donors' samples.

There are a few counts of this clonotype. V usage is TRBV6-5 and J usage is TRBJ2-1; 9 nucleotides match TRBD2. CDR3 size: 14 residues. V was clipped by 6 bases and J by 4 bases; unmatched bases: 4. CDR1 and CDR2 from the germline V gene are MNHEY and SVGAGI. The CDR3 here is CASRTSGPYNEQFF. CDR3 nucleotide sequence: TGTGCCAGCAGAACTAGCGGGCCTTACAATGAGCAGTTCTTC.

CDR3 residues: CAISNRSTGELFF. The CDR3 region has the DNA TGTGCCATCAGCAACAGGTCCACCGGGGAGCTGTTTTTT. The chain is built from TRBV10-3 and TRBJ2-2; a weak D match, TRBD1 (5 bases). Looked up from germline, CDR1 is ENHRY and CDR2 is SYGVKD. The V end was cut by 6 bases, the J end by 4 bases, with 9 bases between. This CDR3 region has 13 residues.

This clonotype came up many times. The rearrangement links TRBV7-8 to TRBJ2-1, with a tentative D call TRBD2 (6 bases). Deletions cut 5 bases from V and 9 bases from J, with 17 bases between. This CDR3 has 14 residues. Germline loops: CDR1 SGHVS, CDR2 FQNEAQ. CDR3 protein: CASSRPWGVAEQFF. The CDR3 DNA follows: TGTGCCAGCAGCCGACCATGGGGGGTCGCTGAGCAGTTCTTC.

This sequence joins TRBV6-2 or TRBV6-3 and TRBJ2-7, with D perhaps given as TRBD1 or TRBD2 (6 bases each). V was pared by 5 bases and J by 5 bases, with 16 bases between. From germline, CDR1 is MNHEY and CDR2 SVGEGT. The CDR3 loop spans 14 amino acids. CDR3 bases: TGTGCCAGCAGTGACGGGGGCACCTACAACGAGCAGTACGTC. It translates to CASSDGGTYNEQYV.

This clonotype showed up just a few times. The chain combines TRBV6-2 or TRBV6-3 with TRBJ2-1; 8 positions match TRBD2. The CDR3 spans 16 residues. Trimming at V came to 5 bases and at J to 1 base, leaving 7 bases not matched to a gene. The germline gives CDR1 MNHEY, CDR2 SVGEGT. CDR3 sequence: CASSTYSGESYNEQFF. CDR3 DNA sequence: TGTGCCAGCAGTACCTATAGCGGGGAATCCTACAATGAGCAGTTCTTC.

Of note for this clonotype: A junction boundary mismatches the germline segment, possibly from a read error. The chain employs TRBV7-9 and TRBJ2-2; D tentatively fits TRBD1 or TRBD2 (5 bases each). The CDR3 loop spans 14 amino acids. In germline, CDR1 is SEHNR, CDR2 FQNEAQ (reference sequence). In DNA form, the CDR3 reads TGTGCCGGCAGCCCGGGACCATACACCGGGGAGCTGTTTTTT. It is translated as CAGSPGPYTGELFF.

The rearrangement uses TRBV5-5 and TRBJ2-1, with D uncertain. CDR1 and CDR2 (germline): SGHKS, YYEKEE (reference sequence). This CDR3 has 14 residues. V was trimmed by 1 base and J by 3 bases, leaving 8 bases between them. The DNA for the CDR3 is TGTGCCAGCAGCTTGACGGTCCTCTACAATGAGCAGTTCTTC. This encodes CASSLTVLYNEQFF.

J is TRBJ1-5 and V is TRBV28, with TRBD1 as a possible D gene (6 bases). CDR3 length equals 15 residues. The germline V gene encodes CDR1 MDHEN and CDR2 SYDVKM. Trimming left V 5 bases short and J 1 base short, with 12 bases between. For the CDR3, the DNA is TGTGCCAGCAGTGCCTCAACAGGGAGCAATCAGCCCCAGCATTTT. This gives the protein CASSASTGSNQPQHF.

In this sample, this clonotype turned up a few times. V usage is TRBV15 and J usage is TRBJ1-2; 7 bases match TRBD1. V shed 5 bases and J 4 bases; nucleotides not matched to a gene: 10. Germline V gene sequence: CDR1 LNHNV, CDR2 YYDKDF (reference sequence). The CDR3 is 15 residues long. In DNA, the CDR3 is TGTGCCACCAGCCCCCAACGACGGGACAGCTATGGCTACACCTTC. Its protein is CATSPQRRDSYGYTF.

The sample holds a few counts of this clonotype. The chain employs TRBV5-5 and TRBJ2-1; the match to TRBD2 covers 9 bases. The germline V gene has CDR1 SGHKS and CDR2 YYEKEE (reference sequence). Unmatched junction bases numbered 3, after V lost 6 bases and J lost 2 bases. The CDR3 extends over 14 amino acids. CDR3 protein: CASTSSGAYNEQFF. The DNA of the CDR3 is TGTGCCAGCACCTCTAGCGGGGCCTACAATGAGCAGTTCTTC.

The rearrangement links TRBV11-2 to TRBJ2-7; 7 bases map to TRBD1. The CDR3 totals 15 residues. V trimming: 9 bases; J trimming: 6 bases; junction bases outside the gene matches: 17. Germline lookup yields CDR1 SGHAT and CDR2 FQNNGV. CDR3 loop: CASSTGYGVFVEQYF. The CDR3 bases are TGTGCCAGTTCGACAGGGTATGGTGTCTTTGTCGAGCAGTACTTC.

This clonotype has just a few counts. The genes are TRBV6-5 and TRBJ2-6; 7 nucleotides line up with TRBD1. After removal of 2 bases from V and 0 bases from J, the junction contained 10 bases not matched to a gene. The CDR3 has 19 residues. From germline, CDR1 is MNHEY and CDR2 SVGAGI. The chain's CDR3 is CASSYRDSPIHSGANVLTF. The CDR3 region has the DNA TGTGCCAGCAGTTACCGGGACAGTCCTATTCACTCTGGGGCCAACGTCCTGACTTTC.

This clonotype was seen at least ten times. The chain recombines TRBV7-8 with TRBJ1-1, with TRBD1 identical over 11 bases. CDR1 is SGHVS and CDR2 is FQNEAQ in the germline V gene. V lost 0 bases, J lost 3 bases, and 3 bases stayed unmatched. This CDR3 has 16 residues. This CDR3 is CASSLAGGQGDTEAFF. CDR3 nucleotides: TGTGCCAGCAGCTTAGCGGGGGGACAGGGGGACACTGAAGCTTTCTTT.

In this sample, this clonotype turned up a few times. The V call is TRBV7-8, the J call TRBJ1-2; 7 nucleotides align to TRBD1. V lost 2 bases and J lost 1; bases outside the gene matches: 16. This CDR3 is built from 19 residues. Per germline, CDR1 SGHVS and CDR2 FQNEAQ. The CDR3 reads CASSLPGSVTGAFNYGYTF. As DNA, the CDR3 is TGTGCCAGCAGCTTACCGGGGTCGGTAACAGGGGCGTTTAACTATGGCTACACCTTC.

This clonotype was seen a handful of times. The V and J genes are TRBV5-4 and TRBJ2-7; a weak D match, TRBD1 (6 bases). Germline assignment: CDR1 SGHNT and CDR2 YYREEE (reference sequence). Between the trimmed V and J ends, which lost 4 bases and 0 bases, there was a span of 11 bases. The CDR3 sequence is 14 residues long. The CDR3 bases are TGTGCCAGCAGCCCGTGGGACAACTCCTACGAGCAGTACGTC. This encodes CASSPWDNSYEQYV.

This rearrangement joins TRBV28 to TRBJ1-4; TRBD1 aligns across 10 bases. J lost 8 bases, V lost 3 bases, and 6 bases had no gene match. CDR3 length: 15 amino acids. Germline values: CDR1 MDHEN, CDR2 SYDVKM. This CDR3 reads CASSFTDRGEEKLFF. CDR3 bases: TGTGCCAGCAGTTTCACGGACAGGGGGGAGGAAAAACTGTTTTTT.

Only a few counts were recorded for this clonotype. The rearrangement uses TRBV10-3 and TRBJ2-7, with D maybe TRBD2 (5 bases). Germline V lookup: CDR1 ENHRY, CDR2 SYGVKD. The V and J ends lost 4 bases and 7 bases respectively, with 14 bases between them. CDR3 size: 13 residues. The CDR3: CAISGGDFGEQYV. CDR3 nucleotides: TGTGCCATCAGTGGGGGAGATTTCGGTGAGCAGTACGTC.

J is TRBJ2-6 and V is TRBV13; 9 bases line up with TRBD2. The trim removed 4 bases at V and 3 bases at J, leaving 4 bases unmatched. The CDR3 length is 16 residues. Germline assignment: CDR1 PRHDT and CDR2 FYEKMQ (reference sequence). The CDR3 spells CASSYRLAVGANVLTF. CDR3 DNA sequence: TGTGCCAGCAGCTACAGACTAGCGGTTGGGGCCAACGTCCTGACTTTC.

This clonotype was picked up many times. This chain links TRBV6-1 with TRBJ2-2, with a weak D call TRBD2 (5 bases). Germline V CDR1 and CDR2: MNHNS, SASEGT. Trimming took off 4 bases at V and 4 bases at J, with 7 bases between the two ends. This CDR3 comprises 13 residues. DNA of the CDR3: TGTGCCAGCAGTGTCCGGGGCACCGGGGAGCTGTTTTTT. It specifies CASSVRGTGELFF.

This sequence joins TRBV6-1 and TRBJ1-2; no clear D gene. V lost 2 bases and J 2 bases, leaving 15 bases between the germline ends. The CDR3 consists of 16 residues. Germline V CDR1 and CDR2: MNHNS, SASEGT. The CDR3, as DNA: TGTGCCAGCAGTGAACTGGGGAGCGGTTTCAACTATGGCTACACCTTC. This sequence encodes CASSELGSGFNYGYTF.

The V gene is TRBV19, the J gene TRBJ1-2, with D uncertain. Germline loops: CDR1 LNHDA, CDR2 SQIVND (reference sequence). V shed 3 bases and J shed 4 bases, with 3 bases lying between them. The CDR3 extends over 11 amino acids. The CDR3: CASSIGYGYTF. The CDR3 DNA follows: TGTGCCAGTAGTATCGGCTATGGCTACACCTTC.

The chain is built from TRBV28 and TRBJ2-3; 12 bases map to TRBD2. The CDR3 consists of 15 residues. Germline CDR1 reads MDHEN; CDR2 reads SYDVKM. V lost 3 bases to trimming and J lost 5 bases; unmatched junction nucleotides: 3. The CDR3 protein is CASSLTSGGRDTQYF. The CDR3 nucleotides are TGTGCCAGCAGTTTGACTAGCGGGGGAAGAGATACGCAGTATTTT.

Regarding this clonotype: A much larger clone lies one base from this, so it may be a read error. The rearrangement uses TRBV7-2 and TRBJ1-5; a weak D match, TRBD1 (6 bases). CDR1 and CDR2 (germline): SGHTA, FQGNSA. The CDR3 consists of 16 residues. CDR3 coding DNA: TGTGTCAGCAGCGCAACAGGGCTCTATAGCAATCAGCCCCAGCATTTT. This translates into CVSSATGLYSNQPQHF.

This clonotype was detected only a few times. This chain's CDR3 is CASSSDRSFPEAFF. The DNA of the CDR3 is TGTGCCAGCAGTTCCGACAGATCCTTTCCTGAAGCTTTCTTT. The chain carries TRBV28 and TRBJ1-1, with a possible D match to TRBD1 (5 bases). CDR3 size: 14 residues. Trimming left V 4 bases short and J 6 bases short, with 15 bases between. Germline V gives CDR1 MDHEN, CDR2 SYDVKM.

This clonotype came up a few times. This chain joins TRBV28 and TRBJ2-5, with D perhaps matching TRBD1 or TRBD2 (5 bases each). CDR1 is MDHEN, CDR2 SYDVKM, per germline. Trimming took off 7 bases at V and 3 bases at J, with 15 bases between the two ends. This CDR3 region has 14 residues. In nucleotides, the CDR3 is TGTGCCAGCAAAATGGTCTTGGGGGAAGAGACCCAGTACTTC. It yields the protein CASKMVLGEETQYF.

This clonotype was counted only a few times. This CDR3 is CAIRRTGVTGSTGELFF. The CDR3 DNA reads as TGTGCCATCAGACGGACAGGGGTAACAGGGTCCACCGGGGAGCTGTTTTTT. The V gene is TRBV10-3, the J gene TRBJ2-2; TRBD1 agrees at 9 bases. Germline loops: CDR1 ENHRY, CDR2 SYGVKD. The CDR3 sequence is 17 residues long. The trim removed 6 bases at V and 4 bases at J, leaving 12 bases unmatched.

The rearrangement links TRBV2 to TRBJ2-3, with D perhaps TRBD1 (6 bases). Germline V gives CDR1 SNHLY, CDR2 FYNNEI. V shed 8 bases and J shed 6 bases, with 12 bases lying between them. CDR3 length equals 12 residues. The CDR3 loop is CASHRVDDTQYF. CDR3 nucleotides: TGTGCCAGCCACAGGGTCGACGATACGCAGTATTTT.

CDR3 coding DNA: TGTGCCAGCAGTGAACCCGGGACAGGGGAGTGGGACAATCAGCCCCAGCATTTT. It yields the protein CASSEPGTGEWDNQPQHF. This chain links TRBV25-1 with TRBJ1-5, with 10 positions matching TRBD1. This CDR3 has 18 amino acids. The V gene end was trimmed by 2 bases and the J gene end by 3 bases; junction bases not matched to a gene: 10. The germline V gene encodes CDR1 MGHDK and CDR2 SYGVNS.

This clonotype was observed a few times. This chain connects TRBV7-6 to TRBJ1-1; D is perhaps TRBD1 (5 bases). Germline CDR1 and CDR2: SGHVS and FNYEAQ. V lost 7 bases, J lost 4 bases, and 10 bases lay in between. This CDR3 region has 12 residues. The CDR3 coding sequence is TGTGCCAGCACCCACGGGGGCACTGAAGCTTTCTTT. Translated: CASTHGGTEAFF.

This clonotype was counted only a few times. The chain links TRBV12-3 or TRBV12-4 to TRBJ2-3, with 11 nucleotides matching TRBD2. V lost 7 bases to trimming and J lost 1 base; unmatched junction nucleotides: 22. This CDR3 spans 21 amino acids. DNA of the CDR3: TGTGCCAGCAACTTCGAGGGGCTAGCGGGGGGCTCGATCCAAGGCACAGATACGCAGTATTTT. Amino acid sequence: CASNFEGLAGGSIQGTDTQYF.

The rearrangement links TRBV19 to TRBJ2-2, with D unresolved. Trimming removed 7 bases at V and 6 bases at J, with 12 bases between. The CDR3 has 13 amino acids. The germline V gene has CDR1 LNHDA and CDR2 SQIVND (reference sequence). CDR3 nucleotides: TGTGCCAGTATCGGATCCTGGCCCGGGGAGCTGTTTTTT. Translation gives CASIGSWPGELFF.